This is a list of T cell receptor beta chains from one sample in a study of blood T cell repertoires in COVID-19. Profiling relied on immunoSEQ multiplex PCR, and the TCRdb table lists in-frame clones only, not all of them. The table includes some 400,000 clones, approximately 86% detected once. Specimen: peripheral blood. Receptors were obtained from a human donor in a cohort sampled during active COVID-19. Each CDR3 is given with its conserved first and last residue. Each record gives: J gene, V gene, D gene, clone size, CDR3 DNA, CDR3 protein. The D gene is left open where the match is weak. The size entry is marked missing in some rows and otherwise reads once, few, many or a size class.

>TRBJ2-7|TRBV21-1|-|-
TGTGCCAGCAGCCCCAAGACAGGCCGTAAAAGACCCTACGAGCAGTACTTC
CASSPKTGRKRPYEQYF
>TRBJ2-5|TRBV3-1/TRBV3-2|TRBD2|-
TGTGCCAGCAGCCTAGCGGGGAGTCAAGAGACCCAGTACTTC
CASSLAGSQETQYF
>TRBJ2-5|TRBV4-1|-|-
TGCGCCAGCAGCCAGGTATCCCGGACAGAAGAGACCCAGTACTTC
CASSQVSRTEETQYF
>TRBJ2-6|TRBV6-1|-|-
TGTGCCAGCAGTGAACAGGTCTCTGGGGCCAACGTCCTGACTTTC
CASSEQVSGANVLTF
>TRBJ1-4|TRBV11-2|TRBD1|-
TGTGCCAGCAGCTTAGTTTTTACAGGGGGTAGTAATGAAAAACTGTTTTTT
CASSLVFTGGSNEKLFF
>TRBJ2-7|TRBV6-5|TRBD1|few
TGTGCCTCCCGGACGGGACAGGGGGCGGGGGAGCAGTACTTC
CASRTGQGAGEQYF
>TRBJ2-5|TRBV11-2|TRBD2|-
TGTGCCAGCAGCTCGGGGGCTAGCGGGAGTGTGCATGAGACCCAGTACTTC
CASSSGASGSVHETQYF
>TRBJ2-6|TRBV5-1|TRBD1|-
TGCGCCAGCAGCGTGGGTCGTCGGACAGGGCTGAGCTCTGGGGCCAACGTCCTGACTTTC
CASSVGRRTGLSSGANVLTF
>TRBJ1-4|TRBV30|-|-
TGTGCCTGGAGTGTAGGTTACTCGGGGGCTAATGAAAAACTGTTTTTT
CAWSVGYSGANEKLFF
>TRBJ2-1|TRBV2|TRBD2|-
TGTGCCAGCAGGGGACTAGCGGTGGGTAATGAGCAGTTCTTC
CASRGLAVGNEQFF
>TRBJ1-2|TRBV10-1|TRBD1|once
TGCGCCAGCGTCGACAGGGGGGACTATGGCTACACCTTC
CASVDRGDYGYTF
>TRBJ1-3|TRBV6-6|-|-
TGTGCCAGCAGTCTCTCCGGAAACACCATATATTTT
CASSLSGNTIYF
>TRBJ1-2|TRBV4-1|-|-
TGCGCCAGCAGCTCCCGGGACACCTATGGCTACACCTTC
CASSSRDTYGYTF
>TRBJ2-7|TRBV6-1|-|few
TGTGCCAGCAGTGAATTGTGGGGGCCGCCAAACTACGAGCAGTACTTC
CASSELWGPPNYEQYF
>TRBJ2-1|TRBV19|-|-
TGTGCCAGTAGTTTCGGTAGGGGTGAGCAGTTCTTC
CASSFGRGEQFF
>TRBJ2-5|TRBV5-1|-|-
TGCGCCAGCAGCTTGTGGCGGGAAGAGACCCAGTACTTC
CASSLWREETQYF
>TRBJ2-7|TRBV4-1|TRBD2|few
TGCGCCAGCAGCCCCACCGCGCTGACTAGCGGTAACGAGCAGTACTTC
CASSPTALTSGNEQYF
>TRBJ2-5|TRBV2|TRBD1|once
TGTGCCAGCAGCCCGACGACAGGGGTGGAGACCCAGTACTTC
CASSPTTGVETQYF
>TRBJ2-5|TRBV7-3|TRBD2|-
TGTGCCAGCAGCTTAAGCGGGAGCAGGAACGGAGAGACCCAGTACTTC
CASSLSGSRNGETQYF
>TRBJ1-1|TRBV4-1|-|few
TGCGCCAGCACCCGGACAGATCGAACTGAAGCTTTCTTT
CASTRTDRTEAFF
>TRBJ2-3|TRBV4-2|TRBD2|-
TGTGCCAGCAGCCAGAAAGCGGGGAGGCGCACAGATACGCAGTATTTT
CASSQKAGRRTDTQYF
>TRBJ1-3|TRBV6-5|TRBD1|-
TGTGCCAGCAGCCAAAATCGGGACAGGGGAAACACCATATATTTT
CASSQNRDRGNTIYF
>TRBJ1-5|TRBV10-2|TRBD1|-
TGCGCCAGCAGTGGAACAGGGGGCCGTAGGAGCAATCAGCCCCAGCATTTT
CASSGTGGRRSNQPQHF
>TRBJ2-5|TRBV9|-|-
TGTGCCAGCAGCGTAGGAACCACGGGGGAGACCCAGTACTTC
CASSVGTTGETQYF
>TRBJ1-4|TRBV3-1/TRBV3-2|TRBD1|once
TGTGCCAGCAGTGCATATCAGGGGGCGGCTAATGAAAAACTGTTTTTT
CASSAYQGAANEKLFF
>TRBJ2-1|TRBV28|TRBD1|-
TGTGCCAGCAGTCTCCTAAGAACAGGGGCGGTAGGGGCTGAGCAGTTCTTC
CASSLLRTGAVGAEQFF
>TRBJ2-7|TRBV11-1|TRBD1|-
TGTGCCAGCAGCATTACAGGGGGGACAGACGAGCAGTACTTC
CASSITGGTDEQYF
>TRBJ1-1|TRBV21-1|-|-
TGTGCCAGCAACGTTACCCGGGACAAACCCAACTTCATGAACACTGAAGCTTTCTTT
CASNVTRDKPNFMNTEAFF
>TRBJ2-3|TRBV6-1|-|once
TGTGCCAGCAGTGAATTTCGAGATACGCAGTATTTT
CASSEFRDTQYF
>TRBJ2-7|TRBV6-1|-|-
TGTGCCAGCAGTGAATCGAGCCGCCTTACTTACGAGCAGTACTTC
CASSESSRLTYEQYF
>TRBJ2-7|TRBV6-4|-|many
TGTGCCAGCAGTGCCCTAAGGACTGCCTCCTACGAGCAGTACTTC
CASSALRTASYEQYF
>TRBJ2-5|TRBV20-1|TRBD2|-
TGCAGTGCTAGTAGGGGAACTAGCGGGGAGTCCCAAGAGACCCAGTACTTC
CSASRGTSGESQETQYF
>TRBJ2-1|TRBV2|-|-
TGTGCCAGCAGCCCCTGGCGGAGCACCTACAATGAGCAGTTCTTC
CASSPWRSTYNEQFF